The 22 T cell receptor beta chains in this list originate from one sample, sequenced in a study of T-cell memory formation after mild COVID-19. TCRdb passed the 5' RACE reads through MiXCR, listing each CDR3 protein once. The table lists 300,000 to 350,000 distinct CDR3 sequences, just under 20% of them singletons. The sequencing sample was made of PBMCs or a T cell subset sorted from them (not recorded which). Receptors were obtained from a man between 18 and 35 years old who had mild COVID-19 (a few samples of this study predate the infection). Cell type and time point are not known.

The rearrangement links TRBV5-1 to TRBJ1-5; D not resolved. V was trimmed by 0 bases and J by 0 bases, leaving 7 bases between them. The germline V gene has CDR1 SGHRS and CDR2 YFSETQ. This CDR3 has 15 residues. In nucleotides, the CDR3 is TGCGCCAGCAGCTTGGGGGGAGTTAGCAATCAGCCCCAGCATTTT. Translation gives CASSLGGVSNQPQHF.

This clonotype was counted between two and nine times. V and J are TRBV5-1 and TRBJ2-1; tentative D call: TRBD1 (6 bases). This CDR3 has 16 residues. V lost 0 bases and J lost 7, with 17 bases in between. CDR1 SGHRS and CDR2 YFSETQ come from the germline V gene. The CDR3 sequence is CASSLAIGSGVNEQFF. DNA for the CDR3: TGCGCCAGCAGCTTGGCCATAGGATCAGGGGTGAATGAGCAGTTCTTC.

The sample holds a few counts of this clonotype. This chain joins TRBV7-9 and TRBJ1-1, with D perhaps TRBD1 (6 bases). The germline CDR1 and CDR2 sequences are SEHNR and FQNEAQ (reference sequence). The CDR3 runs to 17 residues. V shed 1 base and J shed 8 bases, with 23 bases lying between them. In DNA form, the CDR3 reads TGTGCCAGCAGCTTAGTCGGGGGGGCGCTGGGTTCGGAGGAAGCTTTCTTT. Translating it yields CASSLVGGALGSEEAFF.

The chain is built from TRBV4-1 and TRBJ1-2, with D possibly matching TRBD1 (6 bases). The ends were cut back, 8 bases at V and 0 bases at J, with 10 bases in the middle. The CDR3 spans 13 residues. Germline-derived CDR1 and CDR2 are MGHRA and YSYEKL. The CDR3: CASLRGPNYGYTF. Written as DNA, the CDR3 is TGCGCCAGCCTGCGGGGGCCTAACTATGGCTACACCTTC.

The chain couples TRBV9 to TRBJ2-3; D perhaps matches TRBD2 (5 bases). The germline V gene has CDR1 SGDLS and CDR2 YYNGEE. With 5 bases removed from V and 0 bases from J, the gap between germline ends came to 19 bases. The CDR3 runs 17 residues. DNA for the CDR3: TGTGCCAGCAGTGACTCCGGACTTGGAACTAGCACAGATACGCAGTATTTT. Translation: CASSDSGLGTSTDTQYF.

This clonotype was seen at least ten times. The V and J genes are TRBV20-1 and TRBJ2-3; TRBD1 might be the D (7 bases). The CDR3 has 13 amino acids. V was pared by 6 bases and J by 7 bases, with 17 bases between. CDR1 and CDR2 (germline): DFQATT, SNEGSKA (reference sequence). CDR3 amino acids: CSAFQGGPNTQYF. For the CDR3, the DNA is TGCAGTGCGTTCCAGGGGGGACCCAATACGCAGTATTTT.

The table lists this clonotype with a few counts. The V gene is TRBV12-3 or TRBV12-4, the J gene TRBJ2-3; D perhaps matches TRBD2 (5 bases). The CDR3 covers 15 residues. The V end was cut by 5 bases, the J end by 9 bases, with 21 bases between. CDR3 residues: CASSGVGSIGMTQYF. For the CDR3, the DNA is TGTGCCAGCAGTGGCGTAGGGAGCATAGGGATGACGCAGTATTTT.

The table lists this clonotype with a few counts. V gene TRBV9 combines with J gene TRBJ1-6; D is ambiguous. The CDR3 has 16 residues. Trimming took off 0 bases at V and 5 bases at J, with 12 bases between the two ends. Germline V gives CDR1 SGDLS, CDR2 YYNGEE. CDR3 amino acids: CASSVGGGSNNSPLHF. CDR3 DNA sequence: TGTGCCAGCAGCGTAGGAGGAGGTTCCAATAATTCACCCCTCCACTTT.

The chain has TRBV7-8 and TRBJ1-2; TRBD1 is a possible D gene (6 bases). The CDR3 covers 14 residues. The germline V gene has CDR1 SGHVS and CDR2 FQNEAQ. The ends were cut back, 1 base at V and 8 bases at J, with 14 bases in the middle. This chain's CDR3 is CASSLDPGAQGYTF. DNA for the CDR3: TGTGCCAGCAGCTTAGATCCGGGGGCCCAAGGCTACACCTTC.

The chain is built from TRBV4-3 and TRBJ1-1; 9 bases agree with TRBD1. CDR1 LGHNA and CDR2 YSLEER come from the germline V gene. This CDR3 contains 14 residues. V lost 3 bases, J lost 11 bases, and 10 bases stayed unmatched. The CDR3, as DNA: TGCGCCAGCAGCCAGCGGGACAGGGACCGGGGGGCTTTCTTT. Translating it yields CASSQRDRDRGAFF.

The V gene is TRBV18, the J gene TRBJ2-5; D possibly corresponds to TRBD1 (6 bases). The length of the CDR3 is 15 residues. The germline V gene has CDR1 KGHSH and CDR2 LQKENI. Trimming removed 0 bases at V and 2 bases at J, with 10 bases between. CDR3 sequence reads: CASSPPPRGQETQYF. The CDR3 DNA sequence: TGTGCCAGCTCACCACCCCCCAGGGGTCAAGAGACCCAGTACTTC.

This clonotype was seen more than once but under ten times. CDR3: CASTEGQEAFF. The CDR3 coding sequence is TGTGCCAGCACCGAAGGACAAGAAGCTTTCTTT. The rearrangement uses TRBV6-6 and TRBJ1-1; D may be TRBD1 (5 bases). V lost 7 bases and J lost 8, with 11 bases in between. Germline lookup yields CDR1 MNHNY and CDR2 SVGAGI (reference sequence). This CDR3 region has 11 residues.

This clonotype was recorded at least ten times. CDR3 region: CASSSWRDGHGQFF. CDR3 DNA sequence: TGTGCCAGCAGTTCATGGCGGGACGGCCACGGGCAGTTCTTC. The chain joins TRBV12-3 or TRBV12-4 to TRBJ2-1, with D maybe TRBD2 (6 bases). V lost 4 bases and J 12 bases, leaving 19 bases between the germline ends. This CDR3 has 14 amino acids.

The chain uses TRBV28 and TRBJ1-2, with D perhaps matching TRBD1 (5 bases). V gave up 10 bases and J gave up 0 bases, with 18 bases separating them. Germline CDR1 and CDR2: MDHEN and SYDVKM. CDR3 length: 15 amino acids. CDR3 DNA sequence: TGTGCCACCCAGACACTCCGAGGGGCTAACTATGGCTACACCTTC. This translates into CATQTLRGANYGYTF.

This clonotype was picked up a small number of times. This chain joins TRBV9 and TRBJ1-5; tentative D call: TRBD1 (5 bases). Per the germline V gene, CDR1 is SGDLS and CDR2 is YYNGEE. Trimming took 4 bases from V and 3 from J, leaving 17 bases between them. The CDR3 totals 16 residues. The CDR3 loop reads CASSSGDGRYNQPQHF. The DNA for the CDR3 is TGTGCCAGCAGCTCTGGGGACGGACGTTACAATCAGCCCCAGCATTTT.

A few counts support this clonotype. The chain joins TRBV19 to TRBJ2-7, with D possibly being TRBD1 (5 bases). V lost 6 bases and J lost 0, with 12 bases in between. The CDR3 sequence is 14 residues long. Per germline, CDR1 LNHDA and CDR2 SQIVND (reference sequence). CDR3 region: CASRNRSYSYEQYF. The CDR3 nucleotides are TGTGCCAGTAGGAACAGGAGCTACTCCTACGAGCAGTACTTC.

The chain is built from TRBV5-1 and TRBJ2-5; no clear D. Germline V gene data show CDR1 as SGHRS and CDR2 as YFSETQ. The germline V and J ends were trimmed by 0 bases and 7 bases, with 13 bases remaining between them. CDR3 size: 14 residues. This CDR3 reads CASSLGSPTGTQYF. The CDR3 DNA is TGCGCCAGCAGCTTGGGATCTCCAACGGGGACCCAGTACTTC.

V usage is TRBV7-2 and J usage is TRBJ1-2; 7 positions agree with TRBD1. V shed 0 bases and J 4 bases; nucleotides not matched to a gene: 8. The CDR3 is made up of 16 amino acids. The germline CDR1 and CDR2 sequences are SGHTA and FQGNSA. The CDR3: CASSLAPRGQIYGYTF. As DNA, the CDR3 is TGTGCCAGCAGCTTAGCTCCCCGGGGACAGATCTATGGCTACACCTTC.

V is TRBV28 and J is TRBJ1-2, with D perhaps TRBD1 (6 bases). In germline, CDR1 is MDHEN, CDR2 SYDVKM. The V gene lost 6 bases and the J gene lost 7 bases, with 24 bases spanning the gap. The CDR3 has 16 residues. The CDR3 sequence: CASSRETITGPGGYTF. In DNA form, the CDR3 reads TGTGCCAGCAGCCGCGAGACTATCACAGGGCCGGGTGGCTACACCTTC.

V is TRBV20-1 and J is TRBJ2-7; maybe TRBD1 (6 bases). This CDR3 contains 13 residues. The V gene's germline CDR1 is DFQATT and CDR2 SNEGSKA (reference sequence). The germline V and J ends were trimmed by 5 bases and 0 bases, with 11 bases remaining between them. CDR3 in amino acids: CSASNRDSYEQYF. The CDR3 DNA reads as TGCAGTGCTTCGAACAGGGACTCCTACGAGCAGTACTTC.

This clonotype was detected a few times. The chain combines TRBV10-3 with TRBJ2-2; perhaps D is TRBD1 or TRBD2 (6 bases each). The CDR3 covers 15 residues. The V gene's germline CDR1 is ENHRY and CDR2 SYGVKD. The ends were cut back, 6 bases at V and 3 bases at J, with 14 bases in the middle. The CDR3 coding sequence is TGTGCCATCAGCCCTACGGGGGCCGACACCGGGGAGCTGTTTTTT. Amino acids: CAISPTGADTGELFF.

This chain connects TRBV18 to TRBJ2-2, with D maybe TRBD1 (5 bases). The germline gives CDR1 KGHSH, CDR2 LQKENI. The V end lost 1 base, the J end lost 1 base, and 10 bases lay between the germline ends. The CDR3 has 16 residues. CDR3 nucleotides: TGTGCCAGCTCACCACGTAGCCAGGGGAACACCGGGGAGCTGTTTTTT. Translation: CASSPRSQGNTGELFF.